These 26 T cell receptor beta chains were sequenced from one sample in a study of cytomegalovirus exposure and HLA in healthy donors (dated by TCRdb to between 2016 and 2019). Libraries were made using the immunoSEQ multiplex PCR assay. For the multiplex PCR, a mixture combining 60 forward primers for TCR Vbeta segments and 13 reverse primers for TCR Jbeta segments was used. TCRdb took this table from immuneACCESS and kept in-frame rearrangements with V and J called. Such tables lack part of the clones; where checked against another copy, unresolved V genes explain under half of the gap, and the rest is unexplained. This sample comprises about 130,000 clones, 70% to 85% of them detected only once. Approximately 3% of the sample is in the top ten clones. Sequenced material: PBMCs. These receptors were collected from a boy under 10 years old in good health and CMV-seronegative.

The chain links TRBV12-5 to TRBJ2-5; tentative D call: TRBD2 (5 bases). Trimming cost V 7 bases and J 1 base, with 16 bases left between them. Looked up from germline, CDR1 is LGHNT and CDR2 is FRNRAP. This CDR3 comprises 15 residues. CDR3 sequence: CASASGGPGQETQYF. CDR3 nucleotide sequence: TGTGCTAGTGCCTCCGGAGGTCCGGGCCAAGAGACCCAGTACTTC.

This clone was detected only a few times. This chain uses TRBV27 with TRBJ2-3, with TRBD2 matching over 10 bases. V shed 5 bases, J shed 6 bases, and the junction held 14 bases outside the gene matches. CDR1 is MNHEY, CDR2 SMNVEV, per germline (reference sequence). The CDR3 consists of 17 residues. As DNA, the CDR3 is TGTGCCAGCAGTCCATCTGAAGGACTAGCGGCATTCGATACGCAGTATTTT. Amino acids: CASSPSEGLAAFDTQYF.

V gene TRBV10-3 combines with J gene TRBJ2-2; 7 positions match TRBD2. CDR1 is ENHRY, CDR2 SYGVKD, per germline. V shed 5 bases, J shed 4 bases, and the junction held 10 bases outside the gene matches. CDR3 length: 16 residues. CDR3 sequence: CAISPSGTKSTGELFF. CDR3 nucleotides: TGTGCCATCAGTCCTTCCGGGACTAAGAGCACCGGGGAGCTGTTTTTT.

With regard to this clone: Different DNA sequences within this sample yield the same CDR3. The gene calls are TRBV6-4 and TRBJ1-2; TRBD1 matches at 10 bases. Germline CDR1 and CDR2: MRHNA and SNTAGT. The V and J ends lost 5 bases and 2 bases, in that order; junction bases with no gene match: 2. The CDR3 is made up of 14 amino acids. CDR3 region: CASSPGQGNYGYTF. The CDR3 DNA reads as TGTGCCAGCAGTCCGGGACAGGGGAACTATGGCTACACCTTC.

The chain combines TRBV2 with TRBJ2-7; 7 nucleotides line up with TRBD1. The CDR3 is 15 amino acids. Germline V lookup: CDR1 SNHLY, CDR2 FYNNEI. V trimming: 7 bases; J trimming: 3 bases; junction bases outside the gene matches: 12. CDR3: CASTPSGTEDYEQYV. For the CDR3, the DNA is TGTGCCAGCACCCCTTCCGGGACAGAAGACTACGAGCAGTACGTC.

This chain links TRBV19 with TRBJ2-4; unclear D gene. V lost 3 bases and J 0 bases, leaving 12 bases between the germline ends. Germline V gene data show CDR1 as LNHDA and CDR2 as SQIVND (reference sequence). The CDR3 has 16 amino acids. The chain's CDR3 is CASSIPPPLAKNIQYF. The CDR3 DNA is TGTGCCAGTAGTATCCCCCCCCCATTAGCCAAAAACATTCAGTACTTC. The full variable domain, with the rest looked up from reference TRBV19 and TRBJ2-4, is DGGITQSPKYLFRKEGQNVTLSCEQNLNHDAMYWYRQDPGQGLRLIYYSQIVNDFQKGDIAEGYSVSREKKESFPLTVTSAQKNPTAFYLCASSIPPPLAKNIQYFGAGTRLSVL.

The chain has TRBV6-1 and TRBJ2-2, with a weak D call TRBD1 (5 bases). The germline CDR1 and CDR2 sequences are MNHNS and SASEGT. The CDR3 length is 18 residues. Deletions cut 3 bases from V and 5 bases from J, with 22 bases between. The CDR3 reads CASSDPSRQGVGTGELFF. As DNA, the CDR3 is TGTGCCAGCAGTGACCCAAGTAGGCAGGGTGTTGGGACCGGGGAGCTGTTTTTT.

This chain connects TRBV6-4 to TRBJ2-3, with TRBD2 matching over 8 bases. Germline assignment: CDR1 MRHNA and CDR2 SNTAGT. J was trimmed by 4 bases and V by 3 bases; bases with no gene match: 9. The CDR3 consists of 16 residues. The CDR3 protein is CASSESLAGGSDTQYF. The CDR3 DNA sequence: TGTGCCAGCAGTGAGTCGTTGGCGGGAGGCTCAGATACGCAGTATTTT.

This chain connects TRBV6-5 to TRBJ2-3, with 9 nucleotides matching TRBD2. The V gene end was trimmed by 4 bases and the J gene end by 0 bases; junction bases not matched to a gene: 2. Germline CDR1 MNHEY, CDR2 SVGAGI. The CDR3 covers 15 residues. CDR3 in DNA: TGTGCCAGCAGTTTCCTAGCGGGGAGCACAGATACGCAGTATTTT. Translation gives CASSFLAGSTDTQYF.

The V gene is TRBV5-1, the J gene TRBJ1-1; 9 bases match TRBD1. Trimming took 4 bases from V and 5 from J; bases not matched to a gene: 12. CDR3 size: 16 residues. Germline V gives CDR1 SGHRS, CDR2 YFSETQ. CDR3: CASSPAGTGSGTEAFF. The CDR3 DNA reads as TGCGCCAGCAGCCCAGCCGGGACAGGGTCGGGGACTGAAGCTTTCTTT.

J is TRBJ2-5 and V is TRBV5-6, with 9 bases that match TRBD1. After removal of 4 bases from V and 5 bases from J, the junction contained 6 bases not matched to a gene. The germline V gene encodes CDR1 SGHDT and CDR2 YYEEEE. CDR3 length: 14 amino acids. The chain's CDR3 is CASSAPGQGETQYF. For the CDR3, the DNA is TGTGCCAGCAGCGCCCCGGGACAGGGTGAGACCCAGTACTTC.

V and J are TRBV30 and TRBJ2-5, with TRBD1 as a possible D gene (6 bases). The CDR3 runs to 12 residues. CDR1 GTSNPN and CDR2 SVGIG come from the germline V gene (reference sequence). V was trimmed by 7 bases and J by 4 bases, leaving 13 bases between them. CDR3 DNA sequence: TGTGCCTCCAACAGGGATCGAGAGACCCAGTACTTC. This sequence encodes CASNRDRETQYF.

The V call is TRBV30, the J call TRBJ2-1; 8 bases fit TRBD2. V shed 3 bases, J shed 9 bases, and the junction held 7 bases outside the gene matches. The CDR3 extends over 13 amino acids. Looked up from germline, CDR1 is GTSNPN and CDR2 is SVGIG (reference sequence). The CDR3: CAWSPGGGGEQFF. The CDR3 DNA is TGTGCCTGGAGCCCGGGAGGGGGGGGTGAGCAGTTCTTC.

The V gene is TRBV6-9, the J gene TRBJ2-3; 7 bases are a match to TRBD2. The CDR3 spans 16 residues. The V segment lost 2 bases and the J segment 8 bases; nucleotides outside the gene matches: 13. Germline V gene data show CDR1 as MNHGY and CDR2 as SVAAGI. The CDR3 reads CASSYGAGAPSATQYF. The CDR3 coding sequence is TGTGCCAGCAGTTATGGGGCGGGAGCCCCCTCAGCTACGCAGTATTTT.

V and J are TRBV6-1 and TRBJ2-1; TRBD2 might be the D (8 bases). CDR3 size: 15 residues. The V gene's germline CDR1 is MNHNS and CDR2 SASEGT. Trimming removed 7 bases from V and 4 bases from J, with 17 bases in between. CDR3 in DNA: TGTGCCAGCACCTCCAGCGGGGGACAGTACAATGAGCAGTTCTTC. Encoded protein: CASTSSGGQYNEQFF.

This chain connects TRBV23-1 to TRBJ1-1, with TRBD1 matching over 9 bases. TRBV23-1 is an open reading frame whose function is uncertain. The CDR3 sequence is 14 residues long. With V trimmed by 8 bases and J by 5 bases, 9 bases remained unmatched. CDR3 sequence (DNA): TGCGCCAGCTGTACAGGGGGCGGGGGTACTGAAGCTTTCTTT. It is translated as CASCTGGGGTEAFF.

This chain connects TRBV4-1 to TRBJ2-5; TRBD2 aligns across 9 bases. Germline CDR1 reads MGHRA; CDR2 reads YSYEKL. The CDR3 totals 15 residues. The trim removed 0 bases at V and 7 bases at J, leaving 6 bases unmatched. The CDR3 protein is CASSQDLREGGTQYF. In DNA form, the CDR3 reads TGCGCCAGCAGCCAAGATCTGCGGGAGGGGGGGACCCAGTACTTC.

The chain links TRBV5-1 to TRBJ2-3; TRBD2 agrees at 10 bases. Looked up from germline, CDR1 is SGHRS and CDR2 is YFSETQ. The length of the CDR3 is 16 residues. The V and J ends lost 2 bases and 3 bases, in that order; junction bases with no gene match: 6. CDR3 DNA sequence: TGCGCCAGCAGCTTAGGCAGGACTAGCGGAACAGATACGCAGTATTTT. Encoded protein: CASSLGRTSGTDTQYF.

The rearrangement uses TRBV13 and TRBJ2-1, with D unresolved. This CDR3 spans 13 amino acids. Trimming took 3 bases from V and 12 from J, leaving 15 bases between them. Germline lookup yields CDR1 PRHDT and CDR2 FYEKMQ (reference sequence). The CDR3 nucleotides read TGTGCCAGCAGCTTCCCCCCTGAGGTGGGGCAGTTCTTC. Protein: CASSFPPEVGQFF.

The chain combines TRBV19 with TRBJ2-1; possibly TRBD2 for D (6 bases). Trimming removed 6 bases from V and 6 bases from J, with 12 bases in between. The CDR3 is made up of 13 amino acids. Germline V gene lookup returns CDR1 LNHDA and CDR2 SQIVND (reference sequence). The CDR3 protein is CASSPGLLNEQFF. In nucleotides, the CDR3 is TGTGCCAGTAGCCCGGGACTCCTCAATGAGCAGTTCTTC.

The genes are TRBV19 and TRBJ1-4; no firm D call. V was shortened by 5 bases and J by 8 bases, with 12 bases between the two germline ends. The V gene's germline CDR1 is LNHDA and CDR2 SQIVND (reference sequence). The CDR3 extends over 13 amino acids. The CDR3, as DNA: TGTGCCAGTAGTGAGGGCCTGAGGGAAAAACTGTTTTTT. Protein sequence: CASSEGLREKLFF.

V gene TRBV6-5 combines with J gene TRBJ1-3; D is uncertain. The CDR3 has 14 residues. The germline V gene encodes CDR1 MNHEY and CDR2 SVGAGI. Trimming left V 6 bases short and J 4 bases short, with 13 bases between. The CDR3 loop is CASRRIGWGNTIYF. The CDR3 nucleotides read TGTGCCAGCAGACGCATCGGGTGGGGAAACACCATATATTTT.

On this clone itself: Other nucleotide sequences in the sample specify the same CDR3. The chain recombines TRBV13 with TRBJ1-4; TRBD1 matches at 7 bases. Germline V gene lookup returns CDR1 PRHDT and CDR2 FYEKMQ (reference sequence). J was trimmed by 8 bases and V by 5 bases; bases with no gene match: 5. The CDR3 is 13 residues long. The CDR3 sequence is CASSVTGEEKLFF. CDR3 coding DNA: TGTGCCAGCAGCGTCACAGGGGAGGAAAAACTGTTTTTT.

This clone has a single count. The chain has TRBV9 and TRBJ1-1; 9 bases map to TRBD1. Germline assignment: CDR1 SGDLS and CDR2 YYNGEE. CDR3 length: 14 residues. Germline trimming cut 3 bases from V and 3 bases from J; bases unmatched to any gene: 3. The CDR3 protein is CASSETGGDTEAFF. CDR3 bases: TGTGCCAGCAGCGAGACAGGGGGGGACACTGAAGCTTTCTTT. The variable domain in full, with the rest retrieved from reference TRBV9 and TRBJ1-1, is DSGVTQTPKHLITATGQRVTLRCSPRSGDLSVYWYQQSLDQGLQFLIQYYNGEERAKGNILERFSAQQFPDLHSELNLSSLELGDSALYFCASSETGGDTEAFFGQGTRLTVV.

CDR3 coding DNA: TGTGCCAGCAGTGACCCAGGGGACGACTCTGGGGCCAACGTCCTGACTTTC. Translating gives CASSDPGDDSGANVLTF. V usage is TRBV2 and J usage is TRBJ2-6, with D possibly TRBD1 on 6 matching bases. The CDR3 covers 17 residues. V shed 3 bases and J shed 0 bases, with 12 bases lying between them. CDR1 is SNHLY and CDR2 is FYNNEI in the germline V gene.

This clone was detected only once. V and J are TRBV5-1 and TRBJ1-4, with D unresolved. The CDR3 runs to 20 residues. The V and J ends lost 0 bases and 3 bases respectively, with 24 bases between them. Per germline, CDR1 SGHRS and CDR2 YFSETQ. CDR3 DNA: TGCGCCAGCAGCTTGGCCGGAGGCAGTTTAGTGGTGTGGGCTAATGAAAAACTGTTTTTT. Its protein product is CASSLAGGSLVVWANEKLFF. Full variable domain (rest looked up from reference TRBV5-1 and TRBJ1-4): KAGVTQTPRYLIKTRGQQVTLSCSPISGHRSVSWYQQTPGQGLQFLFEYFSETQRNKGNFPGRFSGRQFSNSRSEMNVSTLELGDSALYLCASSLAGGSLVVWANEKLFFGSGTQLSVL.